This T cell receptor beta chain was obtained from a study of regulatory T cells in long-lasting Graves disease. Looking at the study overall: Graves' patients with a new diagnosis had received antithyroid drugs under 3 months.

In the case of this clonotype: Its antigen is still unknown.

The germline V gene has CDR1 MGHRA and CDR2 YSYEKL. V dropped 3 bases and J dropped 4 bases, with 16 bases sitting between them. The CDR3 spans 16 residues. Points from the study as a whole: Persistent cases favored TRBV28, TRBJ1-2 and TRBJ2-5.

Time point meaning: newly diagnosed GD, antithyroid drugs for less than 3 months. PBMC-extracted RNA yielded the TCR library. Investigators prepared the TCR beta libraries by applying iRepertoire HTBI primers and Arm-PCR of CDR3 regions. TCRdb redid the calling of the multiplex PCR reads with MiXCR, one entry per CDR3 protein. The sample lists around 400,000 distinct CDR3 sequences; about a sixth were seen once. This TCR derives from a female donor with Graves disease. The rearrangement joins TRBV4-1 to TRBJ1-3; D gene ambiguous. The sequences come from peripheral blood mononuclear cells (PBMCs), collected at new diagnosis, from a patient treated with antithyroid drugs. The CDR3 spells CASSQVRSFRGNTIYF. The CDR3 region has the DNA TGCGCCAGCAGCCAGGTCCGGAGCTTTAGAGGAAACACCATATATTTT.